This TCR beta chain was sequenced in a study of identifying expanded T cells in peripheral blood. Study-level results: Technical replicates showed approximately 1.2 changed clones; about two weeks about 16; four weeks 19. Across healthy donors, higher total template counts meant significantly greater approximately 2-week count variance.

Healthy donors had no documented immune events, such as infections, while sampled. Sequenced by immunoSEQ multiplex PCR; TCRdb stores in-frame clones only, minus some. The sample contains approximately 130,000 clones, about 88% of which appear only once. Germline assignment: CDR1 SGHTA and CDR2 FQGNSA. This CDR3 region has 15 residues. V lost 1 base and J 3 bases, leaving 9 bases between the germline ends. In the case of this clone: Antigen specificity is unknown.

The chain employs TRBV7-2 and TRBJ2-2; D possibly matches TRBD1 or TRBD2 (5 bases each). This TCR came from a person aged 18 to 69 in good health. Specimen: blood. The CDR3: CASSLGLGHTGELFF. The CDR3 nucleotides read TGTGCCAGCAGCTTAGGGTTGGGACACACCGGGGAGCTGTTTTTT.